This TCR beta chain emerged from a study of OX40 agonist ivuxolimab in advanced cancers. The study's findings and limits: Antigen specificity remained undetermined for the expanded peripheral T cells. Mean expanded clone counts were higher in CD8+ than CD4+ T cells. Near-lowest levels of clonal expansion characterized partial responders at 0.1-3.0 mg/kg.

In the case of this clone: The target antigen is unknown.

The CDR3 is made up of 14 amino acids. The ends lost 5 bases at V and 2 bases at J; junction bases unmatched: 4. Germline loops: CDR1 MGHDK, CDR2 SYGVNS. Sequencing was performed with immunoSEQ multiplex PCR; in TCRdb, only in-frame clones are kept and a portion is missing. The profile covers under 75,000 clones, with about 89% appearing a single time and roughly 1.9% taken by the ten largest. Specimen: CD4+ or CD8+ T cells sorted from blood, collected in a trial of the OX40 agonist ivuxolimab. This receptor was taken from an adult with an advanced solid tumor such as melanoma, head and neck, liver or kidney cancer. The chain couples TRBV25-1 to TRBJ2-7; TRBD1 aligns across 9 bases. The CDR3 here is CASSRRDRAYEQYF. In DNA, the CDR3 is TGTGCCAGCAGTCGACGGGACAGGGCCTACGAGCAGTACTTC.